The sequence of this T cell receptor (beta chain) was determined in a study of tumor-infiltrating lymphocytes in primary liver carcinoma. The table lists this clonotype with a few counts. Its specificity is not known. A much larger clonotype is one base distant, so this may be a read error. The CDR3 contains 11 residues. Starting material of 500 ng total RNA yielded TCR beta cDNA via a constant-region primer. Construction of TCR beta libraries relied on three successive nested multiplex PCR rounds employing slightly modified ARM-PCR. Researchers ran the first two PCR rounds for approximately 10 cycles each with TRBV1-TRBV30 forward primers and a C-beta reverse primer. TCRdb passed the multiplex PCR reads through MiXCR, listing each CDR3 protein once. Altogether about 130,000 distinct CDR3 sequences are present, 60% to 75% being singletons, with the ten largest covering 8.4%. From unsorted bulk tissue weighing roughly 18-31 mg, DNA and RNA were co-extracted.

The study's findings and limits: Tumor specimens were characterized by a significantly higher top-250-clone fraction than blood (p = 0.039).

The J gene is TRBJ2-3, the V gene TRBV12-3 or TRBV12-4; D not resolved. This TCR derives from a woman aged 60-75 years with primary liver carcinoma and hepatitis B virus infection. Sample: liver tumor tissue from sampling region 3. Sample subset: tumor region T3, left-lateral pole. The CDR3 is CASSLPDTLYF. The CDR3 nucleotides read TGTGCCAGCAGTTTACCAGATACGCTGTATTTT.